These 31 T cell receptor beta chains originate from one sample sequenced in a study of tumor-infiltrating lymphocytes in primary liver carcinoma. For blood RNA, unsorted whole blood served as the source, and germline DNA was extracted too. A constant-region primer primed TCR beta cDNA synthesis from roughly 520 ng of total RNA. It was through three nested multiplex PCR rounds of slightly modified ARM-PCR that TCR beta libraries arose. Both of the initial two PCR rounds ran for approximately 11 cycles and employed TRBV1-TRBV30 forward primers alongside a C-beta reverse primer. TCRdb called the multiplex PCR reads again in MiXCR, with one record for every CDR3 protein. The sample holds about 320,000 distinct CDR3 sequences, 55% to 65% seen once. The sequenced sample consisted of peripheral blood. The origin of the receptors is a man aged 35 to 55 with primary liver carcinoma and hepatitis B virus infection.

In the case of this clonotype: One base away lies a much larger clone, so this may be a sequencing read error. The rearrangement uses TRBV29-1 and TRBJ2-3; 8 bases are shared with TRBD2. Unmatched junction bases numbered 11, after V lost 3 bases and J lost 0 bases. Germline CDR1 is SQVTM and CDR2 is ANQGSEA. The CDR3 is 17 amino acids. The CDR3 protein is CSVDSRAAGVSTDTQYF. Written as DNA, the CDR3 is TGCAGCGTTGACTCTAGGGCAGCGGGAGTAAGCACAGATACGCAGTATTTT.

This clonotype has a count of ten or more. The CDR3 DNA follows: TGCAGCGTTGACGAGGGCGGCCGCGGGGACACTGAAGCTTTCTTT. It specifies CSVDEGGRGDTEAFF. The chain uses TRBV29-1 and TRBJ1-1; D is undetermined. V gave up 3 bases and J gave up 3 bases, with 17 bases separating them. The CDR3 covers 15 residues. In germline, CDR1 is SQVTM, CDR2 ANQGSEA.

In regard to this clonotype: The conserved phenylalanine or tryptophan is not found at the CDR3 terminus, so this likely reflects a read error. This sequence joins TRBV5-1 and TRBJ2-6, with 7 bases matching TRBD2. The CDR3 is 16 amino acids. Germline V gene lookup returns CDR1 SGHRS and CDR2 YFSETQ. The V gene end was trimmed by 0 bases and the J gene end by 4 bases; junction bases not matched to a gene: 4. CDR3 residues: CASSLGAGAGANVLTL. CDR3 coding DNA: TGCGCCAGCAGCTTGGGGGCGGGAGCAGGGGCCAACGTCCTGACTCTC.

The chain is built from TRBV30 and TRBJ2-1, with D tentatively TRBD1 (5 bases). CDR1 is GTSNPN, CDR2 SVGIG, per germline (reference sequence). The CDR3 is 15 amino acids. The CDR3 region is CASTLGVLSYNEQFF. Written as DNA, the CDR3 is TGTGCTTCCACTTTAGGGGTTTTGTCCTACAATGAGCAGTTCTTC.

This clonotype was recorded many times. The chain links TRBV6-5 to TRBJ1-3; no clear D. This CDR3 has 16 amino acids. Trimming pared 0 bases from V and 2 bases from J, leaving 11 bases between. Germline V gene lookup returns CDR1 MNHEY and CDR2 SVGAGI. The DNA of the CDR3 is TGTGCCAGCAGTTACTCGGATCCTTCGGCTGGAAACACCATATATTTT. It translates to CASSYSDPSAGNTIYF.

Note on this clonotype: Likely a read error: the CDR3 ends without its conserved phenylalanine or tryptophan. The chain links TRBV11-2 to TRBJ1-1; 10 nucleotides agree with TRBD1. J gave up 4 bases and V 3 bases, and 8 bases lay outside the gene matches. The CDR3 runs 16 residues. CDR1 SGHAT and CDR2 FQNNGV come from the germline V gene. The CDR3 DNA reads TGTGCCAGCAGCTTGGGGGGGACAGGGGTTAGCACTGAAGCTTTCTGT. Amino acid sequence: CASSLGGTGVSTEAFC.

Note on this clonotype: A clone one base away is much larger, so this may be a read error. Lacking the conserved final phenylalanine or tryptophan, this CDR3 likely reflects a read error. J is TRBJ2-5 and V is TRBV10-3; unclear D gene. The CDR3 is 13 amino acids. CDR1 is ENHRY, CDR2 SYGVKD, per germline. The ends were cut back, 6 bases at V and 3 bases at J, with 11 bases in the middle. As DNA, the CDR3 is TGTGCCATCAGCGGATTAAACGAAGAGACCCAGTACTCC. Translating gives CAISGLNEETQYS.

Comment on this clonotype: A much more abundant neighbour one base away suggests this may be a read error. J is TRBJ2-7 and V is TRBV6-5; 8 bases match TRBD2. This CDR3 spans 14 amino acids. The germline V gene has CDR1 MNHEY and CDR2 SVGAGI. The CDR3 spells CASSVSGSSYGQYF. The CDR3 DNA is TGTGCCAGCAGTGTCAGCGGGAGCTCCTACGGGCAGTACTTC.

On this clonotype: A much larger clonotype is one base distant, so this may be a read error. Lacking the conserved final phenylalanine or tryptophan, this CDR3 likely reflects a read error. J is TRBJ1-6 and V is TRBV11-2; D gene unclear. CDR1 is SGHAT and CDR2 is FQNNGV in the germline V gene. This CDR3 comprises 14 residues. Trimming stripped 0 bases from V and 8 bases from J, with 8 bases between. The CDR3 DNA reads TGTGCCAGCAGCTTAGACAGGTTCTATTCACCCCTCCACTCT. It encodes CASSLDRFYSPLHS.

As for this clonotype: A much larger clone differs by one base, so this may be a read error. The gene calls are TRBV6-2 or TRBV6-3 and TRBJ1-2; D might be TRBD1 (5 bases). The CDR3 covers 15 residues. Germline CDR1 is MNHEY and CDR2 is SVGEGT. This CDR3 is CSSSDGGANLYGYTF. CDR3 sequence (DNA): TGTTCCAGCAGCGACGGAGGGGCGAATCTCTATGGCTACACCTTC.

V and J are TRBV28 and TRBJ2-1; 9 nucleotides agree with TRBD2. The CDR3 length is 14 residues. The V gene's germline CDR1 is MDHEN and CDR2 SYDVKM. After removal of 8 bases from V and 5 bases from J, the junction contained 7 bases not matched to a gene. CDR3 sequence (DNA): TGTGCCAGCGGGACTAGCTGGCCTAACAATGAGCAGTTCTTC. Translation gives CASGTSWPNNEQFF.

V gene TRBV12-3 or TRBV12-4 combines with J gene TRBJ2-7, with TRBD2 matching 7 bases. The V and J ends lost 5 bases and 6 bases, in that order; junction bases with no gene match: 13. The CDR3 consists of 15 residues. CDR3 DNA sequence: TGTGCCAGCAGTCTAATGGGGAGGGGATTATCCGAGCAGTACTTC. Translated, it gives CASSLMGRGLSEQYF.

The chain couples TRBV25-1 to TRBJ2-2; no clear D gene. With 3 bases removed from V and 7 bases from J, the gap between germline ends came to 15 bases. CDR3 length: 15 residues. Germline CDR1 is MGHDK and CDR2 is SYGVNS. CDR3 residues: CASSDPGLHSGELFF. The CDR3, as DNA: TGTGCCAGCAGTGACCCCGGTCTACACAGCGGGGAGCTGTTTTTT.

The chain joins TRBV7-2 to TRBJ1-5; no firm D call. Trimming took 1 base from V and 3 from J, leaving 10 bases between them. The CDR3 is 15 residues long. Germline CDR1 SGHTA, CDR2 FQGNSA. CDR3: CASSLVAQPNQPQHF. The CDR3, as DNA: TGTGCCAGCAGCTTAGTTGCCCAGCCCAATCAGCCCCAGCATTTT.

As for this clonotype: As the CDR3 is not closed by the conserved phenylalanine or tryptophan, this likely results from a read error. The genes are TRBV6-5 and TRBJ2-4; 8 positions agree with TRBD1. The CDR3 is 16 residues long. Germline V gene lookup returns CDR1 MNHEY and CDR2 SVGAGI. The DNA of the CDR3 is TGTGCCAGCAGTTCGTGGACAGGGAAAGCCAGAAACATTCAGTACCTC. Translated: CASSSWTGKARNIQYL.

For this clonotype: A much bigger clone sits one base away, suggesting this may be a read error. The V call is TRBV12-3 or TRBV12-4, the J call TRBJ2-3, with D hard to call. This CDR3 is built from 15 residues. In nucleotides, the CDR3 is TGTGCCAGCAGTTCCCTAGGGTTTAGCACAAATACGCAGTATTTT. It specifies CASSSLGFSTNTQYF.

About this clonotype itself: A read error may be the cause here, since a much bigger clone is one base away. V and J are TRBV12-3 or TRBV12-4 and TRBJ2-5; TRBD2 might be the D (5 bases). The CDR3 runs 15 residues. Trimming took off 10 bases at V and 2 bases at J, with 20 bases between the two ends. The CDR3 DNA sequence: TGTGCCACCGCTGAGACCTCAGCGGTACAAGAGACCCAGTACTTC. It translates to CATAETSAVQETQYF.

V usage is TRBV2 and J usage is TRBJ2-3; no clear D gene. The CDR3 contains 11 residues. V dropped 5 bases and J dropped 10 bases, with 10 bases sitting between them. Germline CDR1 is SNHLY and CDR2 is FYNNEI. CDR3 sequence reads: CASSFKDAQYF. CDR3 nucleotide sequence: TGTGCCAGCAGTTTCAAAGACGCGCAGTATTTT.

The chain carries TRBV6-6 and TRBJ2-1, with a tentative D call TRBD1 (5 bases). Germline CDR1 is MNHNY and CDR2 is SVGAGI (reference sequence). This CDR3 is built from 21 residues. V was clipped by 0 bases and J by 0 bases, with 24 bases between them. The CDR3 is CASSYSTRGKQGFSSYNEQFF. For the CDR3, the DNA is TGTGCCAGCAGTTACTCCACAAGGGGCAAGCAGGGCTTCAGCTCCTACAATGAGCAGTTCTTC.

In this sample, this clonotype turned up once. The CDR3 ends on some other residue instead of the conserved phenylalanine or tryptophan, so this is likely a read error. The V and J genes are TRBV24-1 and TRBJ2-5; possible D gene TRBD1, 6 bases. This CDR3 spans 13 amino acids. The V and J ends lost 4 bases and 5 bases respectively, with 10 bases between them. The germline V gene has CDR1 KGHDR and CDR2 SFDVKD. CDR3 loop: CATSDRDTETQYI. The DNA of the CDR3 is TGTGCCACCAGTGACCGGGACACGGAGACCCAGTACATC.

J is TRBJ2-1 and V is TRBV30; TRBD2 is a possible D gene (6 bases). Germline V gives CDR1 GTSNPN, CDR2 SVGIG (reference sequence). The CDR3 consists of 15 residues. Trimming stripped 3 bases from V and 12 bases from J, with 24 bases between. The CDR3 DNA sequence: TGTGCCTGGAGCCGACGACTAACGGGAGACCATGGGCAGTTCTTC. This gives the protein CAWSRRLTGDHGQFF.

About this clonotype: A read error is possible here, since a much larger clone lies one base away. The chain recombines TRBV6-9 with TRBJ2-1, with 8 nucleotides matching TRBD2. CDR1 is MNHGY and CDR2 is SVAAGI in the germline V gene. The CDR3 is made up of 14 amino acids. The CDR3 sequence is CASSSGRAPNKQFF. The CDR3 DNA reads as TGTGCCAGCAGTTCCGGGAGGGCGCCCAATAAGCAGTTCTTC.

Remarks on this clonotype: A much larger clone sits a single nucleotide away, making a read error possible. This chain uses TRBV5-4 with TRBJ2-1; a possible D gene is TRBD2 (6 bases). Trimming shortened V by 6 bases and J by 10 bases, and 17 bases separated the two germline ends. The CDR3 loop spans 13 amino acids. Germline CDR1 and CDR2: SGHNT and YYREEE (reference sequence). CDR3 protein: CASKAIGRWEQFF. CDR3 coding DNA: TGTGCCAGCAAGGCTATCGGGAGATGGGAGCAGTTCTTC.

In regard to this clonotype: It may be a read error: a sequence one base away is much more abundant. The chain uses TRBV5-5 and TRBJ2-3; no definite D call. There are 13 residues in the CDR3. Trimming removed 3 bases from V and 1 base from J, with 6 bases in between. CDR1 and CDR2 from the germline V gene are SGHKS and YYEKEE (reference sequence). The CDR3 nucleotides read TGTGCCAGCAGCTCGTTTCGCACAGATACGCAGTATTTT. Translated: CASSSFRTDTQYF. Full variable domain (rest looked up from reference TRBV5-5 and TRBJ2-3): DAGVTQSPTHLIKTRGQQVTLRCSPISGHKSVSWYQQVLGQGPQFIFQYYEKEERGRGNFPDRFSARQFPNYSSELNVNALLLGDSALYLCASSSFRTDTQYFGPGTRLTVL.

As regards this clonotype: A much more abundant neighbour one base away suggests this may be a read error. The chain couples TRBV11-2 to TRBJ1-1; weak D call: TRBD1 (5 bases). The CDR3 totals 14 residues. From germline, CDR1 is SGHAT and CDR2 FQNNGV. The CDR3 coding sequence is TGTACCAGCAGCTCAGTCGGTGGGGGAACTGAAGCTTTCTTT. Amino acid sequence: CTSSSVGGGTEAFF.

This clonotype was seen once. This may be a read error: a much more frequent sequence differs by one nucleotide. The chain uses TRBV2 and TRBJ2-1; D perhaps matches TRBD2 (6 bases). The CDR3 loop spans 15 amino acids. Trimming pared 1 base from V and 7 bases from J, leaving 14 bases between. Germline CDR1 is SNHLY and CDR2 is FYNNEI. This chain's CDR3 is CASSEGTNGGNEQFF. The CDR3, as DNA: TGTGCCAGCAGTGAAGGGACTAACGGAGGGAATGAGCAGTTCTTC.

J is TRBJ2-4 and V is TRBV5-6; 8 bases map to TRBD2. Germline lookup yields CDR1 SGHDT and CDR2 YYEEEE. This CDR3 region has 14 residues. J was trimmed by 9 bases and V by 3 bases; bases with no gene match: 8. CDR3 DNA: TGTGCCAGCAGCTCGAATAGCGGGAATGGCATTCAGTACTTC. This gives the protein CASSSNSGNGIQYF.

This clonotype was counted many times. J is TRBJ2-5 and V is TRBV6-5; D call uncertain. The CDR3 spans 11 residues. Germline V gene data show CDR1 as MNHEY and CDR2 as SVGAGI. V lost 7 bases and J 0 bases, leaving 3 bases between the germline ends. The CDR3 region is CASIYQETQYF. The CDR3 DNA reads as TGTGCCAGCATCTACCAAGAGACCCAGTACTTC.

Details on this clonotype: Germline is not matched at one junction end, which may reflect a read error. V gene TRBV18 combines with J gene TRBJ1-2; D unresolved. The CDR3 runs 15 residues. The germline V gene has CDR1 KGHSH and CDR2 LQKENI. CDR3 nucleotides: TGTGCCAGCTCACCACCTTTGGGTGGTGACTATGACTACACCTTC. This codes for CASSPPLGGDYDYTF.

This clonotype was counted a few times. This rearrangement joins TRBV5-5 to TRBJ2-5; 8 bases match TRBD2. After removal of 4 bases from V and 5 bases from J, the junction contained 4 bases not matched to a gene. The CDR3 has 13 amino acids. Germline CDR1 is SGHKS and CDR2 is YYEKEE (reference sequence). The CDR3 sequence: CASSIPSGETQYF. Here the CDR3 DNA reads TGTGCCAGCAGCATCCCTAGCGGGGAGACCCAGTACTTC.

This clonotype was seen more than once but under ten times. This chain links TRBV30 with TRBJ1-1, with a possible D match to TRBD1 (5 bases). CDR3 length equals 14 residues. Trimming removed 3 bases from V and 3 bases from J, with 14 bases in between. Germline loops: CDR1 GTSNPN, CDR2 SVGIG (reference sequence). Written as DNA, the CDR3 is TGTGCCTGGAGCGCAGGGTTTTGGGACACTGAAGCTTTCTTT. Translated, it gives CAWSAGFWDTEAFF.